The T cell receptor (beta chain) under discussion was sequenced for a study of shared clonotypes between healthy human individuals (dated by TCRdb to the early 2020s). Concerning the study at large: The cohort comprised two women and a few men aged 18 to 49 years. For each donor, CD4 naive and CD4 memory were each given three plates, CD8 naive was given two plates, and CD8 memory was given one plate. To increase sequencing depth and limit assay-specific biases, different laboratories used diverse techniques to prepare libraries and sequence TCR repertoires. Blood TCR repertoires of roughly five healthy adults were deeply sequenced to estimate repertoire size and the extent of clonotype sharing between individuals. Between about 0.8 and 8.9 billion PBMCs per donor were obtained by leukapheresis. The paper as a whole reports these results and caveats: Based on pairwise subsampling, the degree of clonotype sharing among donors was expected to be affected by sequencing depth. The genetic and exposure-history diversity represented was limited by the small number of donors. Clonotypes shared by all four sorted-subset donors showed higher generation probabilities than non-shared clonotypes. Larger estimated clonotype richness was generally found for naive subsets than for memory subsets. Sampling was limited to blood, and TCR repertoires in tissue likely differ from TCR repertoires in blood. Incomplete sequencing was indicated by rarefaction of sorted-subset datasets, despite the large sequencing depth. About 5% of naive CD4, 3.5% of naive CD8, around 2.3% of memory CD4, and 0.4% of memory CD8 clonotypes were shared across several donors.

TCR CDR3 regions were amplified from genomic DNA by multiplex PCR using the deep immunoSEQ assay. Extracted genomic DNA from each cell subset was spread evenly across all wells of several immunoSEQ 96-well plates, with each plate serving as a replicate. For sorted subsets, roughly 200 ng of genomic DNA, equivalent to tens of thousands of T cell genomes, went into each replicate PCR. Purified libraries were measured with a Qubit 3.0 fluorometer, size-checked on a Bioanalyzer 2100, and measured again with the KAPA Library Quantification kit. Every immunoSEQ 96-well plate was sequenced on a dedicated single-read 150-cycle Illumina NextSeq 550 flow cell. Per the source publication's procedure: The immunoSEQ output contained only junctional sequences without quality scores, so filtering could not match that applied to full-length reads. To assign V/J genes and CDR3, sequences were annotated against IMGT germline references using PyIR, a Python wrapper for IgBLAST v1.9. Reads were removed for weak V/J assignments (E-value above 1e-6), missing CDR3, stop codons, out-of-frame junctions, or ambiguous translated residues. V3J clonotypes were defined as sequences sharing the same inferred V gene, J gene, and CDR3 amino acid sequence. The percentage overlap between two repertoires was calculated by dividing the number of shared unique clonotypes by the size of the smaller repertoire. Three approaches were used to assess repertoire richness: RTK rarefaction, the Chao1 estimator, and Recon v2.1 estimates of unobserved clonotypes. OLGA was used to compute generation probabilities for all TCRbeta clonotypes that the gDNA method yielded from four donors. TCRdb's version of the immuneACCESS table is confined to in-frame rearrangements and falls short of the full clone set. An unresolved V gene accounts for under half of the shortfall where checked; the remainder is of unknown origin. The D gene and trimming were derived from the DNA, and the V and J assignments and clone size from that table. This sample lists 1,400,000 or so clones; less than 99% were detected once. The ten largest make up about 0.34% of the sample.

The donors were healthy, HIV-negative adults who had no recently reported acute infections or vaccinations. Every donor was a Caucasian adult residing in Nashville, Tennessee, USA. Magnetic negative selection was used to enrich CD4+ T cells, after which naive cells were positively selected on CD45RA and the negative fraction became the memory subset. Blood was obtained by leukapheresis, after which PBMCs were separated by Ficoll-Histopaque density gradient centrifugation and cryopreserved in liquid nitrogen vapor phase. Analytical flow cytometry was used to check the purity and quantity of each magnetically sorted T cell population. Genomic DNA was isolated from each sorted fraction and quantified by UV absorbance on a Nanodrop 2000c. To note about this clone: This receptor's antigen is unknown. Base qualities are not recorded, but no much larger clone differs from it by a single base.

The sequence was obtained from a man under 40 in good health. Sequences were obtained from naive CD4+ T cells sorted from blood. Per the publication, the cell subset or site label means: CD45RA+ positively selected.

CDR3 region: CASSSGAGGAYEQYF. Read as DNA, the sequence is TGCGCCAGCAGCTCGGGGGCGGGAGGGGCCTACGAGCAGTACTTC. The chain joins TRBV5-1 to TRBJ2-7; 9 middle bases align to TRBD2. The germline V and J ends show losses of 3 bases and 2 bases respectively, and no gene match explains 6 bases of the junction. The CDR3 starts with the cysteine, ends with the phenylalanine, and has 15 residues. Only CDR3 DNA remains: 45 bases, in frame from the first base. According to the germline V gene, CDR1 reads SGHRS and CDR2 reads YFSETQ.